This T cell receptor (beta chain) was profiled in a study of T cell responses to AZD1222 COVID-19 vaccine. Repertoires were generated with immunoSEQ multiplex PCR, while TCRdb's copy carries only in-frame clones and drops some. The sample consists of around 100,000 clones, around 82% of them appearing once. The V gene's germline CDR1 is MNHNY and CDR2 SVGAGI (reference sequence). V gave up 7 bases and J gave up 4 bases, with 14 bases separating them. The CDR3 is 14 amino acids. Specimen: peripheral blood, collected on day 0 of AZD1222 vaccination. This chain links TRBV6-6 with TRBJ1-3; no clear D. This clonotype was sampled from an adult in good health. The CDR3 bases are TGTGCCAGCAACCCCGACTGGCAGGGAAACACCATATATTTT. Translated, it gives CASNPDWQGNTIYF.